The rows below give T cell receptor beta chains drawn from one sample of a study of chemoradiotherapy in HPV16-positive cancers. The assay was immunoSEQ multiplex PCR, and TCRdb's table has in-frame clones only and misses some. The table has about 9,000 clones, about 71% seen once. This specimen was collected from a patient who underwent chemoradiotherapy. These TCRs come from a human donor with HPV-associated anogenital cancer. The CDR3 runs from the conserved cysteine through the conserved F or W. A D gene is named only where the DNA matches it firmly. Clone size, where shown, is once, few, many, or a class for clones that have expanded.

CDR3 DNA	CDR3 protein	D gene	clone size	V gene	J gene
TGTGCCAGCAGCGTAGGGAGTGGTCGGAACACTGAAGCTTTCTTT	CASSVGSGRNTEAFF	.	few	TRBV9	TRBJ1-1
TGTGCCAGCAACCCAACAGGGAGTAATCAGCCCCAGCATTTT	CASNPTGSNQPQHF	.	.	TRBV6-1	TRBJ1-5
TGTGCCAGCAGTTACTCGCTGGACACTGAAGCTTTCTTT	CASSYSLDTEAFF	.	.	TRBV6-5	TRBJ1-1
TGTGCCAGCAGCTCCGCCCCCCCAGGGGGCAAGGATACGCAGTATTTT	CASSSAPPGGKDTQYF	TRBD1	.	TRBV7-2	TRBJ2-3
TGTGCCAGCAGCGCCCTTGGGGTCAACTCTGGAAACACCATATATTTT	CASSALGVNSGNTIYF	.	.	TRBV9	TRBJ1-3
TGTGCCTGGGGTCAGGTCGGGCAGTTCTTC	CAWGQVGQFF	.	.	TRBV30	TRBJ2-1
TGTGCCAGCAGTTTGGGACAGTTGACTGAAGCTTTCTTT	CASSLGQLTEAFF	TRBD1	once	TRBV27	TRBJ1-1
TGTGCCACCGCCCGCGGGGGCAGCTATGGCTACACCTTC	CATARGGSYGYTF	.	few	TRBV28	TRBJ1-2
TGTGCCAGCAGCTTCGGACAGACAACAACTAATGAAAAACTGTTTTTT	CASSFGQTTTNEKLFF	.	.	TRBV9	TRBJ1-4
TGTGCCAGCAGCCAGGCGGGGTGGGGCTACACCTTC	CASSQAGWGYTF	.	.	TRBV5-4	TRBJ1-2
TGTGCCATCAGTGACAGCAGGGCCGAAAGTAGCAATCAGCCCCAGCATTTT	CAISDSRAESSNQPQHF	.	once	TRBV10-3	TRBJ1-5
TGTGCCAGCAGTATCCGCACAGGCACCTACGAGCAGTACTTC	CASSIRTGTYEQYF	.	.	TRBV13	TRBJ2-7
TGTGCCAGCAGTCGGACAGGCGGGAACTCACCCCTCCACTTT	CASSRTGGNSPLHF	TRBD1	.	TRBV11-1	TRBJ1-6